This paragraph covers one T cell receptor beta chain sequence. The antigen is not known. Germline CDR1 MDHEN, CDR2 SYDVKM. The trim removed 6 bases at V and 7 bases at J, leaving 20 bases unmatched. The CDR3 is 18 amino acids. This specimen comes from a study of cytomegalovirus exposure and HLA in healthy donors. PCR used 60 Vbeta primers and 13 Jbeta primers. Clones were read by immunoSEQ multiplex PCR, and TCRdb kept only the in-frame ones, dropping some. The data hold 250,000 to 350,000 clones, with around two thirds observed a single time. Study-level results: Data from an earlier analysis indicated that most TCR beta V segments were productive either about 87% or about 30% of the time. A later analysis reported that several of the most significant clusters appeared to be linked to common viral pathogens, among them Epstein-Barr virus. V segments that were indistinguishable, TRBV6-2 and TRBV6-3 among them, were omitted from analysis. Most TCRs appeared rarely, but some public TCRs recurred in many donors.

V is TRBV28 and J is TRBJ1-4; 7 bases align to TRBD1. This clonotype was sampled from a female donor in good health and CMV-seronegative. Material for sequencing was PBMCs. The CDR3 reads CASSPGGYTGFDGEKLFF. In nucleotides, the CDR3 is TGTGCCAGCAGCCCAGGGGGGTACACCGGGTTTGACGGTGAAAAACTGTTTTTT.